The 32 T cell receptor beta chains in this list originate from one sample, sequenced in a study of OX40 agonist ivuxolimab in advanced cancers. Using immunoSEQ multiplex PCR, the repertoire was profiled, and TCRdb retains in-frame clones only, with some absent. The repertoire holds about 120,000 clones, over 85% seen once, with more than 0.15% in the top ten. The material sequenced was CD4+ or CD8+ T cells sorted from blood, taken in a trial of the OX40 agonist ivuxolimab. These receptors came from an adult with an advanced solid tumor such as melanoma, head and neck, liver or kidney cancer.

The V and J genes are TRBV11-1 and TRBJ2-1; D gene ambiguous. Germline loops: CDR1 SGHAT, CDR2 FQDESV (reference sequence). The V and J ends lost 5 bases and 0 bases respectively, with 11 bases between them. The CDR3 length is 15 residues. The DNA of the CDR3 is TGTGCCAGCAGCGTGACTCCCGCCTCCTACAATGAGCAGTTCTTC. This encodes CASSVTPASYNEQFF.

The chain employs TRBV27 and TRBJ1-2, with 7 bases matching TRBD1. This CDR3 has 16 amino acids. V lost 3 bases to trimming and J lost 0 bases; unmatched junction nucleotides: 7. The germline V gene encodes CDR1 MNHEY and CDR2 SMNVEV (reference sequence). This chain's CDR3 is CASSFGGTESNYGYTF. Written as DNA, the CDR3 is TGTGCCAGCAGTTTTGGCGGGACAGAGTCTAACTATGGCTACACCTTC.

The V and J genes are TRBV27 and TRBJ2-7, with D hard to call. V dropped 2 bases and J dropped 4 bases, with 6 bases sitting between them. CDR1 MNHEY and CDR2 SMNVEV come from the germline V gene (reference sequence). CDR3 length: 12 residues. The DNA for the CDR3 is TGTGCCAGCAGTTTACTAGGGTACGAGCAGTACTTC. Translated: CASSLLGYEQYF.

This clone was observed a single time. The DNA of the CDR3 is TGCGCCAGCAGCTTGGCGACAACCCGCTACGAGCAGTACTTC. Its translation is CASSLATTRYEQYF. This chain connects TRBV5-1 to TRBJ2-7; D unclear. The CDR3 sequence is 14 residues long. V was clipped by 0 bases and J by 3 bases, with 10 bases between them. Germline CDR1 reads SGHRS; CDR2 reads YFSETQ.

This chain joins TRBV2 and TRBJ1-5; D call uncertain. V was shortened by 6 bases and J by 4 bases, with 16 bases between the two germline ends. The CDR3 spans 15 residues. In germline, CDR1 is SNHLY, CDR2 FYNNEI. CDR3 sequence reads: CASRSELAQNQPQHF. The CDR3 bases are TGTGCCAGCAGGTCGGAATTGGCCCAAAATCAGCCCCAGCATTTT.

V usage is TRBV4-1 and J usage is TRBJ1-5; 7 bases are a match to TRBD1. Trimming cost V 0 bases and J 3 bases; bases outside gene matches: 11. The germline V gene has CDR1 MGHRA and CDR2 YSYEKL. This CDR3 spans 18 amino acids. The CDR3 DNA reads as TGCGCCAGCAGCCAAGAGCTTACTGGGACAGAGTACAATCAGCCCCAGCATTTT. It translates to CASSQELTGTEYNQPQHF.

This clone was recorded only once. V gene TRBV15 combines with J gene TRBJ1-2; 8 positions match TRBD1. Germline CDR1 and CDR2: LNHNV and YYDKDF (reference sequence). The CDR3 has 17 amino acids. V was pared by 1 base and J by 8 bases, with 15 bases of the junction left unmatched. The CDR3 DNA sequence: TGTGCCACCAGCAGAGGAGGACAGGGAGGAACCCAGGGGGGCTACACCTTC. The encoded protein is CATSRGGQGGTQGGYTF. Supplemented by reference TRBV15 and TRBJ1-2, the full variable domain reads DAMVIQNPRYQVTQFGKPVTLSCSQTLNHNVMYWYQQKSSQAPKLLFHYYDKDFNNEADTPDNFQSRRPNTSFCFLDIRSPGLGDTAMYLCATSRGGQGGTQGGYTFGSGTRLTVV.

This clone was seen a handful of times. Distinct nucleotide sequences in the sample also encode this CDR3. The chain uses TRBV5-6 and TRBJ2-3, with 7 bases that match TRBD1. The length of the CDR3 is 16 residues. CDR1 and CDR2 from the germline V gene are SGHDT and YYEEEE. V dropped 2 bases and J dropped 2; count of bases not matched to a gene: 8. The CDR3 bases are TGTGCCAGCAGCTTTACAACCGGACAGGACACAGATACGCAGTATTTT. As protein: CASSFTTGQDTDTQYF.

The rearrangement uses TRBV14 and TRBJ2-3, with TRBD2 matching over 13 bases. The V gene end was trimmed by 2 bases and the J gene end by 7 bases; junction bases not matched to a gene: 6. Germline V gives CDR1 SGHDN, CDR2 FVKESK. The CDR3 covers 16 residues. This chain's CDR3 is CASSQIGLAGVNTQYF. Written as DNA, the CDR3 is TGTGCCAGCAGCCAAATTGGACTAGCGGGAGTGAATACGCAGTATTTT.

V usage is TRBV5-1 and J usage is TRBJ1-2, with TRBD1 matching over 9 bases. V shed 1 base and J 8 bases; nucleotides not matched to a gene: 3. This CDR3 has 13 amino acids. Per germline, CDR1 SGHRS and CDR2 YFSETQ. CDR3 nucleotides: TGCGCCAGCAGCTTGAATGACAGGGGGGGCTACACCTTC. This gives the protein CASSLNDRGGYTF.

The chain couples TRBV19 to TRBJ2-7; D is unresolved. Trimming shortened V by 3 bases and J by 5 bases, and 20 bases separated the two germline ends. Per germline, CDR1 LNHDA and CDR2 SQIVND (reference sequence). The CDR3 has 16 amino acids. The CDR3 coding sequence is TGTGCCAGTAGTATGAAAAGGACGGTCCTCGATCACGAGCAGTACTTC. It encodes CASSMKRTVLDHEQYF.

V usage is TRBV5-6 and J usage is TRBJ1-6, with 7 bases matching TRBD1. J gave up 10 bases and V 3 bases, and 16 bases lay outside the gene matches. The CDR3 consists of 17 residues. Germline V CDR1 and CDR2: SGHDT, YYEEEE. The CDR3 spells CASSSDWGRGLRSPLHF. In DNA form, the CDR3 reads TGTGCCAGCAGCTCGGACTGGGGGAGGGGGCTACGATCACCCCTCCACTTT. Drawing the rest from reference TRBV5-6 and TRBJ1-6, the complete variable domain is DAGVTQSPTHLIKTRGQQVTLRCSPKSGHDTVSWYQQALGQGPQFIFQYYEEEERQRGNFPDRFSGHQFPNYSSELNVNALLLGDSALYLCASSSDWGRGLRSPLHFGNGTRLTVT.

The table lists this clone with a count of one. J is TRBJ1-3 and V is TRBV28; tentative D call: TRBD1 (6 bases). V dropped 3 bases and J dropped 3 bases, with 27 bases sitting between them. The germline CDR1 and CDR2 sequences are MDHEN and SYDVKM. The CDR3 is 20 residues long. The CDR3 sequence: CASSLGQGYGISGFGNTIYF. CDR3 in DNA: TGTGCCAGCAGTTTGGGGCAGGGGTACGGAATAAGCGGATTTGGAAACACCATATATTTT. Full variable domain (missing parts from reference TRBV28 and TRBJ1-3): DVKVTQSSRYLVKRTGEKVFLECVQDMDHENMFWYRQDPGLGLRLIYFSYDVKMKEKGDIPEGYSVSREKKERFSLILESASTNQTSMYLCASSLGQGYGISGFGNTIYFGEGSWLTVV.

V usage is TRBV5-1 and J usage is TRBJ1-3; the D is unclear. Germline V gives CDR1 SGHRS, CDR2 YFSETQ. There are 14 residues in the CDR3. V lost 4 bases, J lost 4 bases, and 12 bases lay in between. CDR3 protein: CASSADERGNTIYF. The CDR3 DNA reads TGCGCCAGCAGCGCCGATGAGAGGGGAAACACCATATATTTT.

The V call is TRBV18, the J call TRBJ1-1, with D possibly TRBD1 on 5 matching bases. Germline CDR1 and CDR2: KGHSH and LQKENI. The CDR3 runs 16 residues. The V end was cut by 4 bases, the J end by 0 bases, with 15 bases between. The CDR3 loop reads CASSRGGWGMNTEAFF. CDR3 DNA: TGTGCCAGCTCACGCGGGGGATGGGGGATGAACACTGAAGCTTTCTTT.

The J gene is TRBJ2-3, the V gene TRBV7-7, with 8 bases lining up with TRBD1. Germline lookup yields CDR1 SSHAT and CDR2 FNYEAQ (reference sequence). The CDR3 is 21 residues long. After removal of 2 bases from V and 1 base from J, the junction contained 20 bases not matched to a gene. CDR3 in DNA: TGTGCCAGCAGCTTAAAAAACCGGGACAGGCCCAGCCCAGCGGGCACAGATACGCAGTATTTT. It yields the protein CASSLKNRDRPSPAGTDTQYF.

This clone has only a few counts. This sequence joins TRBV25-1 and TRBJ2-7; D perhaps matches TRBD1 (6 bases). The CDR3 totals 13 residues. Looked up from germline, CDR1 is MGHDK and CDR2 is SYGVNS. V dropped 10 bases and J dropped 2 bases, with 15 bases sitting between them. The CDR3 DNA reads as TGTGCCACCGCCTTAACAGGGACCTACGAGCAGTACTTC. Amino acids: CATALTGTYEQYF.

The V call is TRBV10-1, the J call TRBJ2-3; perhaps TRBD1 as D (5 bases). This CDR3 spans 15 amino acids. Looked up from germline, CDR1 is WNHNN and CDR2 is SYGVQD (reference sequence). The V and J ends lost 0 bases and 4 bases respectively, with 11 bases between them. In DNA, the CDR3 is TGCGCCAGCAGTGAGTCGATAGGGGCGGCAGATACGCAGTATTTT. This encodes CASSESIGAADTQYF.

The chain recombines TRBV11-2 with TRBJ2-1; the D call may be TRBD1 or TRBD2 (5 bases each). CDR1 is SGHAT, CDR2 FQNNGV, per germline. V was clipped by 0 bases and J by 2 bases, with 5 bases between them. The CDR3 is 14 residues long. The CDR3 reads CASSLEGAYNEQFF. In DNA, the CDR3 is TGTGCCAGCAGCTTAGAGGGGGCCTACAATGAGCAGTTCTTC.

This chain connects TRBV6-1 to TRBJ2-7, with 8 nucleotides matching TRBD2. Germline CDR1 MNHNS, CDR2 SASEGT. With 6 bases clipped from V and 6 bases from J, the junction kept 7 bases outside the gene matches. The CDR3 is made up of 13 amino acids. The CDR3 loop is CASSRGGFGEQYF. CDR3 coding DNA: TGTGCCAGCAGCCGCGGGGGGTTCGGCGAGCAGTACTTC.

The chain employs TRBV5-4 and TRBJ2-5, with unresolved D. Trimming removed 1 base at V and 4 bases at J, with 11 bases between. Germline CDR1 reads SGHNT; CDR2 reads YYREEE (reference sequence). The CDR3 extends over 14 amino acids. Here the CDR3 DNA reads TGTGCCAGCAGCTTGCCAGTGTCTGGAGAGACCCAGTACTTC. As protein: CASSLPVSGETQYF.

The CDR3 is CASSLDGWSYGYTF. As DNA, the CDR3 is TGTGCCAGCAGCTTAGATGGTTGGTCCTATGGCTACACCTTC. The chain couples TRBV11-2 to TRBJ1-2; D unclear. There are 14 residues in the CDR3. Germline V CDR1 and CDR2: SGHAT, FQNNGV. V was pared by 0 bases and J by 4 bases, with 9 bases between.

For this clone: This CDR3 is also generated by other DNA sequences in the sample. This chain connects TRBV5-1 to TRBJ1-1; maybe TRBD1 (5 bases). The germline CDR1 and CDR2 sequences are SGHRS and YFSETQ. Between the trimmed V and J ends, which lost 1 base and 1 base, there was a span of 5 bases. The CDR3 totals 13 residues. The CDR3 bases are TGCGCCAGCAGCTTGCAGGGGAACACTGAAGCTTTCTTT. Amino acid sequence: CASSLQGNTEAFF.

The chain couples TRBV29-1 to TRBJ2-7; 8 bases agree with TRBD2. V lost 4 bases to trimming and J lost 3 bases; unmatched junction nucleotides: 5. The CDR3 is made up of 13 amino acids. The germline V gene has CDR1 SQVTM and CDR2 ANQGSEA. CDR3 amino acids: CSVVGLAGYEQYF. CDR3 DNA sequence: TGCAGCGTTGTAGGCCTAGCGGGCTACGAGCAGTACTTC.

The chain employs TRBV18 and TRBJ1-5, with 10 nucleotides matching TRBD1. Germline assignment: CDR1 KGHSH and CDR2 LQKENI. V lost 2 bases to trimming and J lost 4 bases; unmatched junction nucleotides: 14. This CDR3 is 19 amino acids long. The CDR3 nucleotides read TGTGCCAGCTCACCATATAGAACCGACAGGGGGCTTGATAATCAGCCCCAGCATTTT. It is translated as CASSPYRTDRGLDNQPQHF.

The chain uses TRBV5-1 and TRBJ2-3; TRBD2 agrees at 7 bases. V shed 1 base and J 4 bases; nucleotides not matched to a gene: 6. The CDR3 runs to 15 residues. In germline, CDR1 is SGHRS, CDR2 YFSETQ. In nucleotides, the CDR3 is TGCGCCAGCAGCTTGAACGGCGGGAGTGCAGATACGCAGTATTTT. This codes for CASSLNGGSADTQYF.

The chain has TRBV7-6 and TRBJ2-3; 7 bases line up with TRBD2. CDR3 length: 18 amino acids. Looked up from germline, CDR1 is SGHVS and CDR2 is FNYEAQ. V gave up 1 base and J gave up 0 bases; unmatched junction bases: 10. The CDR3 loop reads CASSLVGVRAGSTDTQYF. CDR3 nucleotide sequence: TGTGCCAGCAGCTTAGTGGGAGTACGAGCGGGGAGCACAGATACGCAGTATTTT.

The rearrangement joins TRBV6-6 to TRBJ1-1; D ambiguous. In germline, CDR1 is MNHNY, CDR2 SVGAGI (reference sequence). The V gene lost 8 bases and the J gene lost 5 bases, with 12 bases spanning the gap. The CDR3 covers 12 residues. CDR3 protein: CASSELWTEAFF. The CDR3, as DNA: TGTGCCAGCTCGGAACTGTGGACTGAAGCTTTCTTT.

This clone was found once. The rearrangement links TRBV11-2 to TRBJ2-1; 10 bases align to TRBD2. Germline CDR1 SGHAT, CDR2 FQNNGV. V lost 4 bases, J lost 1 base, and 10 bases stayed unmatched. The CDR3 loop spans 18 amino acids. CDR3 sequence: CASSSPGVAGGSYNEQFF. The CDR3 coding sequence is TGTGCCAGCAGCTCACCCGGGGTAGCGGGGGGATCCTACAATGAGCAGTTCTTC.

CDR3 in DNA: TGTGCTAAAGGCCTTGCACAGGGGGCAGATACGCAGTATTTT. Its translation is CAKGLAQGADTQYF. The chain recombines TRBV12-5 with TRBJ2-3; TRBD1 agrees at 8 bases. J was trimmed by 4 bases and V by 10 bases; bases with no gene match: 10. The CDR3 covers 14 residues. The germline gives CDR1 LGHNT, CDR2 FRNRAP.

V gene TRBV7-7 combines with J gene TRBJ2-2; 8 nucleotides match TRBD1. The CDR3 totals 15 residues. The V gene end was trimmed by 7 bases and the J gene end by 1 base; junction bases not matched to a gene: 5. Germline V CDR1 and CDR2: SSHAT, FNYEAQ (reference sequence). The CDR3 coding sequence is TGTGCCAGCACCCCCGGGACAGGGAACACCGGGGAGCTGTTTTTT. It specifies CASTPGTGNTGELFF.

This clone came up once. The chain couples TRBV18 to TRBJ2-5; the D gene is possibly TRBD2 (7 bases). The CDR3 extends over 15 amino acids. From germline, CDR1 is KGHSH and CDR2 LQKENI. The V end was cut by 3 bases, the J end by 5 bases, with 16 bases between. As DNA, the CDR3 is TGTGCCAGCTCACCGTCCTGGGGGGGGCGCGAGACCCAGTACTTC. As protein: CASSPSWGGRETQYF.